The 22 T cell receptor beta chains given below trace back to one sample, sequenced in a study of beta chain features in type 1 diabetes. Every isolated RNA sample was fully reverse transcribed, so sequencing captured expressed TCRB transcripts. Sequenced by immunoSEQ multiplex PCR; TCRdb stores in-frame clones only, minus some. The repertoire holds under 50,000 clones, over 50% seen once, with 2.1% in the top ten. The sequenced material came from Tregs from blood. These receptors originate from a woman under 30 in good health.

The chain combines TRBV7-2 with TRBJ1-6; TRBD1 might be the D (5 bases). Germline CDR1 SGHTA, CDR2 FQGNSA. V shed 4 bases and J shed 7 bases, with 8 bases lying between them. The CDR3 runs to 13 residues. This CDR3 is CASSSAGNSPLHF. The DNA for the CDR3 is TGTGCCAGCAGCTCTGCAGGGAATTCACCCCTCCACTTT.

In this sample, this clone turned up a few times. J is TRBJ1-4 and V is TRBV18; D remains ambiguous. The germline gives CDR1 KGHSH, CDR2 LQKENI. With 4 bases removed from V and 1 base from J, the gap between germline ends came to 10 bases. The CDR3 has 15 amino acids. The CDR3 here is CASSRRGGTNEKLFF. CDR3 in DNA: TGTGCCAGCTCACGTCGAGGCGGAACTAATGAAAAACTGTTTTTT.

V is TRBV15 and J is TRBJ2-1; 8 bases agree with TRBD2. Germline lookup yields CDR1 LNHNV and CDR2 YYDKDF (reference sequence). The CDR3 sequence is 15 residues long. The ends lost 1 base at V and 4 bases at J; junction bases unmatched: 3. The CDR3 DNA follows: TGTGCCACCAGCAGAGTCGGGGGGGGGTACAATGAGCAGTTCTTC. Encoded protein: CATSRVGGGYNEQFF.

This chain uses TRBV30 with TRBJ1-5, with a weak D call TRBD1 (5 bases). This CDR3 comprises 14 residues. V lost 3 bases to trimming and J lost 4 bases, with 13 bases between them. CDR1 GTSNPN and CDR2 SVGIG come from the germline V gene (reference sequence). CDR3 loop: CAWSADSLNQPQHF. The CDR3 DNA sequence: TGTGCCTGGAGCGCAGACAGCCTTAATCAGCCCCAGCATTTT.

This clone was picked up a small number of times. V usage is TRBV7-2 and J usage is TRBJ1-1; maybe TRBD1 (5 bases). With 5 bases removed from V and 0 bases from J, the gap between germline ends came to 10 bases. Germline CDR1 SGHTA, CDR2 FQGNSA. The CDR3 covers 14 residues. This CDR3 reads CASSRDRLNTEAFF. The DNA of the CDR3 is TGTGCCAGCAGCCGCGACAGATTGAACACTGAAGCTTTCTTT.

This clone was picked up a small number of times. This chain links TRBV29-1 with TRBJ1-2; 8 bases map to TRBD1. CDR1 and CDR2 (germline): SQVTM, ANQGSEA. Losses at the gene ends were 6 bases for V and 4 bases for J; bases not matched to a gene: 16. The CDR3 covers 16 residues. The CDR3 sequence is CSVDRAPAASTYGYTF. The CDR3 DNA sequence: TGCAGCGTGGACAGGGCGCCAGCGGCCTCCACCTATGGCTACACCTTC.

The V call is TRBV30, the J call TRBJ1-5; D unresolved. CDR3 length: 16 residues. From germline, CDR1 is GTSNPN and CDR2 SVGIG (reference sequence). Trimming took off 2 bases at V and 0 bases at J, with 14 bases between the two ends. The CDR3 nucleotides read TGTGCCTGGAGTCGACAAAACCTTAATAGCAATCAGCCCCAGCATTTT. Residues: CAWSRQNLNSNQPQHF.

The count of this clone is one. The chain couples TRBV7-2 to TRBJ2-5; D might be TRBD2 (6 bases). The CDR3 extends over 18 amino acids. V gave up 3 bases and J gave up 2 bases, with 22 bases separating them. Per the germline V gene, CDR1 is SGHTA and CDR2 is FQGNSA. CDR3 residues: CASSLGLFFGGTQETQYF. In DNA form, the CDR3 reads TGTGCCAGCAGCTTGGGATTGTTCTTTGGAGGGACGCAAGAGACCCAGTACTTC.

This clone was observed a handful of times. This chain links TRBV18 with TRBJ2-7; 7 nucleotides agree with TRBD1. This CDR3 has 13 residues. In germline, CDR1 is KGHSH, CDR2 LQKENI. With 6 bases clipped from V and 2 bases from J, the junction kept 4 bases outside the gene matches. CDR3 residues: CASSDRETYEQYF. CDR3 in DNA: TGTGCCAGCTCTGACAGGGAGACCTACGAGCAGTACTTC. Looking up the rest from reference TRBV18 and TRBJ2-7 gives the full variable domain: NAGVMQNPRHLVRRRGQEARLRCSPMKGHSHVYWYRQLPEEGLKFMVYLQKENIIDESGMPKERFSAEFPKEGPSILRIQQVVRGDSAAYFCASSDRETYEQYFGPGTRLTVT.

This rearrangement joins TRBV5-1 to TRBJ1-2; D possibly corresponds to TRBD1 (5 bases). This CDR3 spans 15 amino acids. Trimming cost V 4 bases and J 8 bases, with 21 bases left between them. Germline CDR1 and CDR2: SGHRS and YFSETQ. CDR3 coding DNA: TGCGCCAGCAGCCGGAGCACGTCGGGGGTAGACGGCTACACCTTC. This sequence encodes CASSRSTSGVDGYTF.

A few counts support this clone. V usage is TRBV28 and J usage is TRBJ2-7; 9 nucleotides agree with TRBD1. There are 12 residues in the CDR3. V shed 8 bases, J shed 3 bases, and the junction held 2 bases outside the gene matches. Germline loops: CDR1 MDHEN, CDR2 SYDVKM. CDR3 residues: CASGQGYYEQYF. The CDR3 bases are TGTGCCAGCGGACAGGGGTACTACGAGCAGTACTTC.

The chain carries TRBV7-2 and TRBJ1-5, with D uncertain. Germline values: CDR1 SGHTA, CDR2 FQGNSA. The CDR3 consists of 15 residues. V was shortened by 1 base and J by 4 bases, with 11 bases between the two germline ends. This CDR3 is CASSLGFRKNQPQHF. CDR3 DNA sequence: TGTGCCAGCAGCTTAGGATTCAGAAAAAATCAGCCCCAGCATTTT.

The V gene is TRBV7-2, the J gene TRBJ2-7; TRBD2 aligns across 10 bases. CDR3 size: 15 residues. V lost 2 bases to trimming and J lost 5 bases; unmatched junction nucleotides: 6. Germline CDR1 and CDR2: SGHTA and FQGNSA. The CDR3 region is CASSLILAGANEQYF. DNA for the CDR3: TGTGCCAGCAGCTTAATCCTAGCGGGAGCAAACGAGCAGTACTTC.

The CDR3 loop reads CASSPLGLNTEAFF. The CDR3 DNA reads as TGTGCCAGCAGTCCTTTGGGGCTGAACACTGAAGCTTTCTTT. J is TRBJ1-1 and V is TRBV28; D is perhaps TRBD1 (5 bases). CDR1 and CDR2 from the germline V gene are MDHEN and SYDVKM. V was cut by 5 bases and J by 0 bases, with 10 bases left in between. This CDR3 contains 14 residues.

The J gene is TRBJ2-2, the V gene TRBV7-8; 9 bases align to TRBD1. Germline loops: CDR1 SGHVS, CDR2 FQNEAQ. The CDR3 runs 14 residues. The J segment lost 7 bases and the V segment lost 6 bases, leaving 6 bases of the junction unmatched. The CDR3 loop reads CASRQTGGNGELFF. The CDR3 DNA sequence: TGTGCCAGCAGACAGACAGGGGGGAACGGGGAGCTGTTTTTT.

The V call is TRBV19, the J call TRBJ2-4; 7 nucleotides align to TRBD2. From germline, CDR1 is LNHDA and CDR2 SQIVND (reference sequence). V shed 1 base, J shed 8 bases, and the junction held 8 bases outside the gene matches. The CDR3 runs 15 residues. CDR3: CASSIAAGDVYIQYF. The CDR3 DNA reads TGTGCCAGTAGTATAGCGGCGGGAGATGTGTACATTCAGTACTTC. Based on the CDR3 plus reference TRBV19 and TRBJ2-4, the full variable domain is DGGITQSPKYLFRKEGQNVTLSCEQNLNHDAMYWYRQDPGQGLRLIYYSQIVNDFQKGDIAEGYSVSREKKESFPLTVTSAQKNPTAFYLCASSIAAGDVYIQYFGAGTRLSVL.

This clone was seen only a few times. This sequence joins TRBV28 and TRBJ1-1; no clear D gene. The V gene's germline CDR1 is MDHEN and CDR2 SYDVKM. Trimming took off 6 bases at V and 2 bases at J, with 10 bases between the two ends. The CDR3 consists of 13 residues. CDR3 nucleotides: TGTGCCAGCAGGGAGACGGTAAACACTGAAGCTTTCTTT. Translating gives CASRETVNTEAFF.

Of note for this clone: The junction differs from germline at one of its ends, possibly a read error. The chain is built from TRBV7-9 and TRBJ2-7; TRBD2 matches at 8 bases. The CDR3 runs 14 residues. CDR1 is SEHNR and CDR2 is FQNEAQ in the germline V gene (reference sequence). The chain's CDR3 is CASSIAGRGHEQYF. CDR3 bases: TGTGCCAGCAGCATAGCGGGGAGAGGCCACGAGCAGTACTTC.

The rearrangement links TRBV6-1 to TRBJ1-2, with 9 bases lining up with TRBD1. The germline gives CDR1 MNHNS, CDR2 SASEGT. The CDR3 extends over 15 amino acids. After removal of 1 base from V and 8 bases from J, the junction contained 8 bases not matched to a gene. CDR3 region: CASSEVTGQGYGYTF. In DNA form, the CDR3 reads TGTGCCAGCAGTGAAGTCACGGGACAGGGATACGGCTACACCTTC.

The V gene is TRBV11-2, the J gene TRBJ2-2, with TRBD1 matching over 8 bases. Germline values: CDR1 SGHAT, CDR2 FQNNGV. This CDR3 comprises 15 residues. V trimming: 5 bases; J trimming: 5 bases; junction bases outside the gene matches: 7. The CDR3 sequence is CASSVRDRMTGELFF. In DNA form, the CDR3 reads TGTGCCAGCAGCGTAAGGGACAGGATGACCGGGGAGCTGTTTTTT.

DNA for the CDR3: TGTGCCAGCAGTCGAAGACTAGCGGGGACGCAGTATTTT. Translated: CASSRRLAGTQYF. The chain carries TRBV28 and TRBJ2-3, with 11 bases identical to TRBD2. This CDR3 comprises 13 residues. With 5 bases clipped from V and 9 bases from J, the junction kept 4 bases outside the gene matches. Looked up from germline, CDR1 is MDHEN and CDR2 is SYDVKM.

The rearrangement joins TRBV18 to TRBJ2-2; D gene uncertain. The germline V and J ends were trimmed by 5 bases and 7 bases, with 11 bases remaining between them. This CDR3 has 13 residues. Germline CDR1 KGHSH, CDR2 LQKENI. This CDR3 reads CASSFSPGGELFF. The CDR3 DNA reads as TGTGCCAGCTCATTCAGCCCGGGCGGGGAGCTGTTTTTT.